Following are 19 T cell receptor beta chains from one sample sequenced in a study of PD-1 blockade in mismatch repair-deficient tumors. The data were produced by immunoSEQ multiplex PCR, yet TCRdb's version contains in-frame clones alone and is incomplete. The sample carries tens of thousands of clones, around 85% recorded once. Sequenced here: PBMCs, sampled before pembrolizumab treatment. These receptors were collected from an adult with mismatch repair-deficient cancer.

The V call is TRBV27, the J call TRBJ1-2; D perhaps matches TRBD1 (5 bases). V gave up 4 bases and J gave up 4 bases, with 13 bases separating them. Germline-derived CDR1 and CDR2 are MNHEY and SMNVEV (reference sequence). The CDR3 is made up of 14 amino acids. CDR3 in amino acids: CASSYAAGPYGYTF. The CDR3 nucleotides are TGTGCCAGCAGTTATGCGGCAGGGCCCTATGGCTACACCTTC.

J is TRBJ1-6 and V is TRBV2; 10 bases match TRBD1. The CDR3 has 18 residues. With 6 bases clipped from V and 3 bases from J, the junction kept 11 bases outside the gene matches. The V gene's germline CDR1 is SNHLY and CDR2 FYNNEI. The CDR3 sequence: CASRGPLTGGHYNSPLHF. For the CDR3, the DNA is TGTGCCAGCAGGGGCCCTTTGACAGGGGGCCACTATAATTCACCCCTCCACTTT.

The chain couples TRBV7-2 to TRBJ2-5; D remains ambiguous. The CDR3 is 15 residues long. CDR1 and CDR2 from the germline V gene are SGHTA and FQGNSA. The ends were cut back, 4 bases at V and 2 bases at J, with 14 bases in the middle. The CDR3 coding sequence is TGTGCCAGCAGCTCTGCGCTCACCCCACAAGAGACCCAGTACTTC. It codes for CASSSALTPQETQYF.

This chain connects TRBV6-6 to TRBJ1-4, with D maybe TRBD1 (6 bases). Trimming removed 6 bases at V and 4 bases at J, with 9 bases between. The CDR3 consists of 13 residues. CDR1 is MNHNY, CDR2 SVGAGI, per germline (reference sequence). CDR3 sequence: CASSRQDNEKLFF. In DNA form, the CDR3 reads TGTGCCAGCAGCCGACAGGATAATGAAAAACTGTTTTTT.

This clone was seen just once. V and J are TRBV9 and TRBJ2-3, with D maybe TRBD2 (5 bases). Trimming left V 2 bases short and J 6 bases short, with 10 bases between. CDR1 is SGDLS, CDR2 YYNGEE, per germline. The CDR3 extends over 13 amino acids. The CDR3 loop is CASSVLQRDTQYF. In nucleotides, the CDR3 is TGTGCCAGCAGCGTTCTACAGCGGGATACGCAGTATTTT.

The CDR3 bases are TGTGCCAGCAGTTGGACAGGGGGGGGTGGGGAGCTGTTTTTT. Protein product: CASSWTGGGGELFF. This chain links TRBV25-1 with TRBJ2-2, with 10 bases that match TRBD1. CDR3 size: 14 residues. Germline CDR1 is MGHDK and CDR2 is SYGVNS. Unmatched junction bases numbered 5, after V lost 5 bases and J lost 8 bases.

V usage is TRBV27 and J usage is TRBJ1-6, with 7 bases aligning to TRBD1. After removal of 8 bases from V and 0 bases from J, the junction contained 1 base not matched to a gene. The CDR3 has 14 amino acids. Germline V lookup: CDR1 MNHEY, CDR2 SMNVEV (reference sequence). The CDR3, as DNA: TGTGCCAGCGGACAGGCCTCCTATAATTCACCCCTCCACTTT. Protein sequence: CASGQASYNSPLHF.

The V gene is TRBV30, the J gene TRBJ1-1; 8 bases fit TRBD1. After removal of 2 bases from V and 0 bases from J, the junction contained 5 bases not matched to a gene. Per germline, CDR1 GTSNPN and CDR2 SVGIG (reference sequence). The CDR3 is 15 amino acids. DNA of the CDR3: TGTGCCTGGAGTCCACTGGACAGGGTGAACACTGAAGCTTTCTTT. It encodes CAWSPLDRVNTEAFF.

The rearrangement joins TRBV6-6 to TRBJ2-7; TRBD2 matches at 13 bases. V lost 5 bases, J lost 8 bases, and 12 bases stayed unmatched. This CDR3 comprises 16 residues. CDR1 MNHNY and CDR2 SVGAGI come from the germline V gene (reference sequence). CDR3 protein: CASSQRRTSGSVQQYF. In nucleotides, the CDR3 is TGTGCCAGCAGTCAACGTCGGACTAGCGGGAGCGTCCAGCAGTACTTC.

The rearrangement links TRBV6-1 to TRBJ2-1; 12 bases match TRBD1. V lost 4 bases, J lost 5 bases, and 3 bases stayed unmatched. Germline CDR1 and CDR2: MNHNS and SASEGT. This CDR3 has 15 residues. This CDR3 is CASSAGQGAHNEQFF. The CDR3, as DNA: TGTGCCAGCAGTGCGGGACAGGGGGCGCACAATGAGCAGTTCTTC.

In DNA form, the CDR3 reads TGTGCCAGCAGCGTGGGGACTAGCGGGAGCAGGACAGATACGCAGTATTTT. This translates into CASSVGTSGSRTDTQYF. The chain combines TRBV9 with TRBJ2-3, with 14 bases that match TRBD2. CDR1 is SGDLS, CDR2 YYNGEE, per germline. The CDR3 consists of 17 residues. Trimming removed 2 bases from V and 3 bases from J; junction bases left unmatched: 5.

The V call is TRBV5-6, the J call TRBJ2-5; D is ambiguous. Germline V lookup: CDR1 SGHDT, CDR2 YYEEEE. Trimming cost V 3 bases and J 0 bases, with 12 bases left between them. This CDR3 region has 15 residues. The CDR3 nucleotides are TGTGCCAGCAGCTCGAGGATTAAGTACCAAGAGACCCAGTACTTC. It encodes CASSSRIKYQETQYF.

The chain joins TRBV29-1 to TRBJ2-7; possible D gene TRBD2, 6 bases. The V gene's germline CDR1 is SQVTM and CDR2 ANQGSEA. V shed 6 bases and J shed 2 bases, with 11 bases lying between them. The CDR3 extends over 12 amino acids. The chain's CDR3 is CSVRGSTYEQYF. The CDR3 nucleotides are TGCAGCGTGCGGGGTTCCACCTACGAGCAGTACTTC.

J is TRBJ1-6 and V is TRBV6-6; 9 bases map to TRBD1. Germline trimming cut 6 bases from V and 10 bases from J; bases unmatched to any gene: 7. CDR1 and CDR2 (germline): MNHNY, SVGAGI (reference sequence). The CDR3 contains 14 residues. CDR3 region: CASRGGQGKSPLHF. DNA of the CDR3: TGTGCCAGCAGGGGCGGACAGGGGAAATCACCCCTCCACTTT.

This clone was observed once. This sequence joins TRBV6-1 and TRBJ1-2; D gene unclear. The ends were cut back, 4 bases at V and 7 bases at J, with 16 bases in the middle. The CDR3 has 14 residues. From germline, CDR1 is MNHNS and CDR2 SASEGT. The CDR3 DNA sequence: TGTGCCAGCAGTGTACGCCGAGCTATATCTGGCTACACCTTC. Translated, it gives CASSVRRAISGYTF.

The rearrangement uses TRBV19 and TRBJ1-2; the match to TRBD1 covers 7 bases. The CDR3 is made up of 15 amino acids. With 5 bases clipped from V and 0 bases from J, the junction kept 6 bases outside the gene matches. CDR1 and CDR2 (germline): LNHDA, SQIVND (reference sequence). The CDR3 DNA reads TGTGCCAGTAGTGACCCAGGGGGTGCTAACTATGGCTACACCTTC. Translated: CASSDPGGANYGYTF.

The table lists this clone with a few counts. V and J are TRBV7-3 and TRBJ2-7; 12 nucleotides line up with TRBD2. The CDR3 consists of 16 residues. The germline V gene encodes CDR1 SGHTA and CDR2 FQGTGA. The V and J ends lost 2 bases and 7 bases, in that order; junction bases with no gene match: 9. Here the CDR3 DNA reads TGTGCCAGCAGCTTAGTGGCTAGCGGGAGGGCAGGGGAGCAGTACTTC. Protein sequence: CASSLVASGRAGEQYF.

The chain carries TRBV11-2 and TRBJ2-7, with D maybe TRBD1 (6 bases). Between the trimmed V and J ends, which lost 6 bases and 2 bases, there was a span of 11 bases. CDR1 and CDR2 (germline): SGHAT, FQNNGV. This CDR3 has 13 residues. The CDR3 DNA sequence: TGTGCCAGCAGATATGACAGGCCCTACGAGCAGTACTTC. It is translated as CASRYDRPYEQYF. The full variable domain, completed using reference TRBV11-2 and TRBJ2-7, is EAGVAQSPRYKIIEKRQSVAFWCNPISGHATLYWYQQILGQGPKLLIQFQNNGVVDDSQLPKDRFSAERLKGVDSTLKIQPAKLEDSAVYLCASRYDRPYEQYFGPGTRLTVT.

The V and J genes are TRBV5-1 and TRBJ2-7; 10 positions match TRBD1. The V segment lost 2 bases and the J segment 4 bases; nucleotides outside the gene matches: 3. Germline V gene lookup returns CDR1 SGHRS and CDR2 YFSETQ. The CDR3 runs to 14 residues. The CDR3 is CASSFGGQGYEQYF. CDR3 DNA sequence: TGCGCCAGCAGCTTTGGGGGACAGGGGTACGAGCAGTACTTC. The full variable domain, in which reference TRBV5-1 and TRBJ2-7 provide the parts outside the CDR3, is KAGVTQTPRYLIKTRGQQVTLSCSPISGHRSVSWYQQTPGQGLQFLFEYFSETQRNKGNFPGRFSGRQFSNSRSEMNVSTLELGDSALYLCASSFGGQGYEQYFGPGTRLTVT.